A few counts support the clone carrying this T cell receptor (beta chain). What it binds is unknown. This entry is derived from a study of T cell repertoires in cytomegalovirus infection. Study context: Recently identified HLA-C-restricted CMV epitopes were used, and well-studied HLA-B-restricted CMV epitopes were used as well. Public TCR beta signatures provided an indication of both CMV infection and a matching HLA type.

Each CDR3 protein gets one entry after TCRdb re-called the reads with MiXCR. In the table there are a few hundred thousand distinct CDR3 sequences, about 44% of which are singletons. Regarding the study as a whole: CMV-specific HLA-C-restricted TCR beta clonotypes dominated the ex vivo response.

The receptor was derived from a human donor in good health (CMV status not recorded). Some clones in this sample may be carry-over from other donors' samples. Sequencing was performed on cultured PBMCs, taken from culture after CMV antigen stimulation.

The CDR3 loop reads CASSSDSSWTQYF. DNA of the CDR3: TGTGCCAGCAGTTCTGACTCCTCGTGGACGCAGTATTTT. The rearrangement links TRBV28 to TRBJ2-3, with D unresolved. The V gene's germline CDR1 is MDHEN and CDR2 SYDVKM. The CDR3 runs to 13 residues. The V and J ends lost 4 bases and 9 bases respectively, with 14 bases between them.